The rows below give T cell receptor beta chains drawn from one sample of a study of T-cell memory formation after mild COVID-19. TCRdb processed the 5' RACE reads anew with MiXCR; each CDR3 protein has one entry. Of 470,000 or so distinct CDR3 sequences listed, 18% are singletons. Sample: PBMCs or a T cell subset sorted from them (not recorded which). The receptors stem from an adult woman who had mild COVID-19 (a few samples of this study predate the infection). Cell type and time point are not known. The CDR3 runs from the conserved cysteine through the conserved F or W. A D gene is named only where the DNA matches it firmly. Expanded clones get a size class; other rows say once, few or many, or leave the size out.

cdr3_aa: CASSPRTVPSREQYF; cdr3_nt: TGTGCCAGCAGTCCTAGGACAGTTCCCTCCAGGGAGCAGTACTTC; clone_size: NA; j_call: TRBJ2-7; v_call: TRBV27; d_call: NA
cdr3_aa: CSAKRRQGSNQPQHF; cdr3_nt: TGCAGTGCTAAACGCCGACAGGGATCCAATCAGCCCCAGCATTTT; clone_size: NA; j_call: TRBJ1-5; v_call: TRBV20-1; d_call: TRBD1
cdr3_aa: CASGLGGRAGTIAKNIQYF; cdr3_nt: TGTGCTAGTGGTTTGGGAGGTAGGGCCGGGACCATAGCCAAAAACATTCAGTACTTC; clone_size: few; j_call: TRBJ2-4; v_call: TRBV12-5; d_call: NA
cdr3_aa: CASSLPSREQYF; cdr3_nt: TGCGCCAGCAGCTTGCCGTCCCGCGAGCAGTACTTC; clone_size: NA; j_call: TRBJ2-7; v_call: TRBV5-1; d_call: NA
cdr3_aa: CASRDITGSTFYGYTF; cdr3_nt: TGTGCCAGTAGGGACATAACAGGGTCGACATTCTATGGCTACACCTTC; clone_size: few; j_call: TRBJ1-2; v_call: TRBV19; d_call: NA
cdr3_aa: CASSQEGNSPLHF; cdr3_nt: TGCGCCAGCAGCCAAGAAGGGAATTCACCCCTCCACTTT; clone_size: NA; j_call: TRBJ1-6; v_call: TRBV4-1; d_call: NA
cdr3_aa: CASSQTAGLSYEQYF; cdr3_nt: TGTGCCAGCAGCCAGACAGCGGGCCTCTCCTACGAGCAGTACTTC; clone_size: NA; j_call: TRBJ2-7; v_call: TRBV14; d_call: NA
cdr3_aa: CASSYGMTQYF; cdr3_nt: TGTGCCAGCAGTTACGGAATGACCCAGTACTTC; clone_size: NA; j_call: TRBJ2-5; v_call: TRBV6-2/TRBV6-3; d_call: NA
cdr3_aa: CASSVGGPYEQYF; cdr3_nt: TGTGCCAGCAGTGTCGGAGGACCCTACGAGCAGTACTTC; clone_size: NA; j_call: TRBJ2-7; v_call: TRBV6-2/TRBV6-3; d_call: NA
cdr3_aa: CASSRIGDRQETQYF; cdr3_nt: TGTGCCAGCAGCAGAATAGGGGACAGGCAAGAGACCCAGTACTTC; clone_size: few; j_call: TRBJ2-5; v_call: TRBV7-2; d_call: TRBD1
cdr3_aa: CASSQLLAGGPSYNEQFF; cdr3_nt: TGTGCCAGCTCCCAACTGCTAGCGGGAGGGCCGTCCTACAATGAGCAGTTCTTC; clone_size: NA; j_call: TRBJ2-1; v_call: TRBV6-1; d_call: TRBD2
cdr3_aa: CASSPRLAGNTGELFF; cdr3_nt: TGTGCCAGCAGTCCACGACTAGCGGGAAACACCGGGGAGCTGTTTTTT; clone_size: NA; j_call: TRBJ2-2; v_call: TRBV12-3/TRBV12-4; d_call: TRBD2
cdr3_aa: CSVDLNDTF; cdr3_nt: TGCAGCGTTGATTTGAATGACACCTTC; clone_size: few; j_call: TRBJ1-2; v_call: TRBV29-1; d_call: NA
cdr3_aa: CASSLVRPRDQYF; cdr3_nt: TGCGCCAGCAGCTTGGTCAGACCAAGAGACCAGTACTTC; clone_size: NA; j_call: TRBJ2-5; v_call: TRBV5-1; d_call: NA
cdr3_aa: CASSLRGRADEQFF; cdr3_nt: TGCGCCAGCAGCCTGCGGGGCAGGGCCGATGAGCAGTTCTTC; clone_size: few; j_call: TRBJ2-1; v_call: TRBV5-1; d_call: NA
cdr3_aa: CASSPLVDTQYF; cdr3_nt: TGTGCCAGCAGCCCCTTGGTGGATACGCAGTATTTT; clone_size: NA; j_call: TRBJ2-3; v_call: TRBV12-3/TRBV12-4; d_call: NA
cdr3_aa: CASSIGEGINEQFF; cdr3_nt: TGTGCCAGTAGTATAGGAGAGGGGATTAATGAGCAGTTCTTC; clone_size: NA; j_call: TRBJ2-1; v_call: TRBV19; d_call: NA
cdr3_aa: CSVQKDEKLFF; cdr3_nt: TGCAGCGTACAGAAGGATGAAAAACTGTTTTTT; clone_size: NA; j_call: TRBJ1-4; v_call: TRBV29-1; d_call: NA
cdr3_aa: CSSDHHTDTQYF; cdr3_nt: TGCAGCTCGGACCACCACACAGATACGCAGTATTTT; clone_size: few; j_call: TRBJ2-3; v_call: TRBV20-1; d_call: NA
cdr3_aa: CASSAAGGNTEAFF; cdr3_nt: TGCGCCAGCAGCGCCGCAGGAGGGAACACTGAAGCTTTCTTT; clone_size: NA; j_call: TRBJ1-1; v_call: TRBV5-1; d_call: NA
cdr3_aa: CASSPISRGASGYTF; cdr3_nt: TGTGCCAGCAGCCCCATCTCGAGGGGCGCGTCTGGCTACACCTTC; clone_size: NA; j_call: TRBJ1-2; v_call: TRBV12-3/TRBV12-4; d_call: NA
cdr3_aa: CASSLTRRKEKLFF; cdr3_nt: TGTGCCAGCAGCTTGACCCGGCGAAAGGAAAAACTGTTTTTT; clone_size: NA; j_call: TRBJ1-4; v_call: TRBV12-3/TRBV12-4; d_call: NA
cdr3_aa: CASSLARGEETQYF; cdr3_nt: TGTGCCAGCAGCTTAGCGAGGGGGGAGGAGACCCAGTACTTC; clone_size: NA; j_call: TRBJ2-5; v_call: TRBV7-8; d_call: NA
cdr3_aa: CSVKQASNYGYTF; cdr3_nt: TGCAGCGTTAAACAGGCTTCTAACTATGGCTACACCTTC; clone_size: few; j_call: TRBJ1-2; v_call: TRBV29-1; d_call: NA
cdr3_aa: CASGDRGSYGYTF; cdr3_nt: TGTGCCAGCGGGGACAGGGGATCGTATGGCTACACCTTC; clone_size: few; j_call: TRBJ1-2; v_call: TRBV6-5; d_call: TRBD1
cdr3_aa: CASSYQANYGYTF; cdr3_nt: TGTGCCAGCAGTTACCAGGCTAACTATGGCTACACCTTC; clone_size: NA; j_call: TRBJ1-2; v_call: TRBV6-6; d_call: NA
cdr3_aa: CATNGDSDTEAFF; cdr3_nt: TGTGCCACCAACGGGGACAGCGACACTGAAGCTTTCTTT; clone_size: few; j_call: TRBJ1-1; v_call: TRBV2; d_call: TRBD1
cdr3_aa: CASSLPHLSGANVLTF; cdr3_nt: TGTGCCAGCAGTTTACCCCATCTCTCTGGGGCCAACGTCCTGACTTTC; clone_size: few; j_call: TRBJ2-6; v_call: TRBV12-3/TRBV12-4; d_call: NA
cdr3_aa: CASSLSPSGTTDTQYF; cdr3_nt: TGCGCCAGCAGCTTGTCGCCTAGCGGGACCACAGATACGCAGTATTTT; clone_size: few; j_call: TRBJ2-3; v_call: TRBV5-1; d_call: TRBD2
cdr3_aa: CASSLEGFTEAFF; cdr3_nt: TGCGCCAGCAGCTTGGAGGGGTTCACTGAAGCTTTCTTT; clone_size: few; j_call: TRBJ1-1; v_call: TRBV5-1; d_call: NA
cdr3_aa: CATYRGFGYEQYF; cdr3_nt: TGTGCCACCTACAGGGGGTTTGGCTACGAGCAGTACTTC; clone_size: NA; j_call: TRBJ2-7; v_call: TRBV2; d_call: TRBD1
cdr3_aa: CASSQDILAGSIAYEQYF; cdr3_nt: TGTGCCAGCAGCCAAGATATCCTAGCGGGATCCATTGCCTACGAGCAGTACTTC; clone_size: few; j_call: TRBJ2-7; v_call: TRBV3-1; d_call: TRBD2
cdr3_aa: CASIGRAGDRQPGGETQYF; cdr3_nt: TGCGCCAGCATTGGGCGAGCGGGAGATCGGCAGCCGGGGGGAGAGACCCAGTACTTC; clone_size: NA; j_call: TRBJ2-5; v_call: TRBV23-1; d_call: TRBD2